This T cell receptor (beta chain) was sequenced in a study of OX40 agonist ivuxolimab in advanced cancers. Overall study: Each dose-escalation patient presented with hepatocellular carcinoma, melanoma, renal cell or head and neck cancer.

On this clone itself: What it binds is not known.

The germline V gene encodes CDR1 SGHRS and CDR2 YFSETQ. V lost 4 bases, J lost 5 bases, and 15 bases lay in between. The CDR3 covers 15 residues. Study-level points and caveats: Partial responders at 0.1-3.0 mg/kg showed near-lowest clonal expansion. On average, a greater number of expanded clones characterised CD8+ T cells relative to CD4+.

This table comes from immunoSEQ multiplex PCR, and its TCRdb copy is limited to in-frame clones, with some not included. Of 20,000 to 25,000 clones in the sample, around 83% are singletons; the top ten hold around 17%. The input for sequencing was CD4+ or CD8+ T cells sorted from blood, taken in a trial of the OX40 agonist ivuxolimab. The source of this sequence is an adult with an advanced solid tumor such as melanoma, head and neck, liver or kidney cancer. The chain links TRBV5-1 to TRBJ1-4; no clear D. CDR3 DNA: TGCGCCAGCAGCCCCACTGCCGGGTCCAATGAAAAACTGTTTTTT. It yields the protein CASSPTAGSNEKLFF.